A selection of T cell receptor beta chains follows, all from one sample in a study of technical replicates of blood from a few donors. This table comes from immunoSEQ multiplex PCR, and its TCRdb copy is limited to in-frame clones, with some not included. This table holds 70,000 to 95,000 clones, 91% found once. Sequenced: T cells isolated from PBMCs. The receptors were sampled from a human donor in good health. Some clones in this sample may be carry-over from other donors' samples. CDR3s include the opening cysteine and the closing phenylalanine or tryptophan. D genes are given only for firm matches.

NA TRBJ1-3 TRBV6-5 TGTGCCAGCAGTTACCTGACGGGGGCTGGAAACACCATATATTTT CASSYLTGAGNTIYF
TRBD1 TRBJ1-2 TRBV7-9 TGTGCCAGCAGCTGGGGACAGCTGGATGGCTACACCTTC CASSWGQLDGYTF
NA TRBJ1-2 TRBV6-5 TGTGCCAGCACCACAGTCGACAGAACTAACTATGGCTACACCTTC CASTTVDRTNYGYTF
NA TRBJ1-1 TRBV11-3 TGTGCCAGCAGCTTTCCCGGGGGGGCTTTCTTT CASSFPGGAFF
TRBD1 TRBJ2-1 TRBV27 TGTGCCAGCAGTTTGGACAGGGGGAATGAGCAGTTCTTC CASSLDRGNEQFF
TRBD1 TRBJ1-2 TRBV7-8 TGTGCCAGCAGCTTAGCGGGACAGAACTATGGCTACACCTTC CASSLAGQNYGYTF
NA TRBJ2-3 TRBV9 TGTGCCAGCAGCGGCCCTAGTCCCGATACGCAGTATTTT CASSGPSPDTQYF
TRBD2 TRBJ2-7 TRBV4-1 TGCGCCAGCAGCCAAGAGACTAGCGGGAGCTCCCTGGGGTTGTACGAGCAGTACTTC CASSQETSGSSLGLYEQYF
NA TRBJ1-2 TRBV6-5 TGTGCCACCCTGACAGGCCTGGGCTACACCTTC CATLTGLGYTF
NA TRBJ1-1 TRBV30 TGTGCCTGGGTCGAGGGTAGCGGGATTAGGGCTTTCTTT CAWVEGSGIRAFF
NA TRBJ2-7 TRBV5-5 TGTGCCAGCAGCTTGACGCCTAGCTACGAGCAGTACTTC CASSLTPSYEQYF
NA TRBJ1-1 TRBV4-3 TGCGCCAGCAGCCGAATTCTTGCAGGGGAATCTGAAGCTTTCTTT CASSRILAGESEAFF
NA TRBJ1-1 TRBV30 TGTGCCTGGACCCCCGATAGATTTGAAGCTTTCTTT CAWTPDRFEAFF
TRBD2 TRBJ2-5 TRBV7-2 TGTGCCAGCAGCTTACCAAGCGGGAGGGATACCAGGACCCAGTACTTC CASSLPSGRDTRTQYF
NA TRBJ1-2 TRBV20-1 TGCAGTGCTAGGAGGGGGGGCCTCTACACCTTC CSARRGGLYTF
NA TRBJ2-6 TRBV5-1 TGCGCCACCAGGGAGCCTTCTGGGGCCAACGTCCTGACTTTC CATREPSGANVLTF
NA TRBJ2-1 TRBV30 TGTGCCTGGAGAGCACCAACCCCCCGGACTTACAATGAGCAGTTCTTC CAWRAPTPRTYNEQFF
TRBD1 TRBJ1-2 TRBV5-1 TGCGCCAGCAGCTGGACCGGACAGGGGGGAGGAGGCTACACCTTC CASSWTGQGGGGYTF
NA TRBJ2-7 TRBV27 TGTGCCAGCGCCATTACTAAAATCTACGAGCAGTACTTC CASAITKIYEQYF
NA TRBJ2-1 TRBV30 TGTGCCTGGAGTGTAGCGGACAATGAGCAGTTCTTC CAWSVADNEQFF